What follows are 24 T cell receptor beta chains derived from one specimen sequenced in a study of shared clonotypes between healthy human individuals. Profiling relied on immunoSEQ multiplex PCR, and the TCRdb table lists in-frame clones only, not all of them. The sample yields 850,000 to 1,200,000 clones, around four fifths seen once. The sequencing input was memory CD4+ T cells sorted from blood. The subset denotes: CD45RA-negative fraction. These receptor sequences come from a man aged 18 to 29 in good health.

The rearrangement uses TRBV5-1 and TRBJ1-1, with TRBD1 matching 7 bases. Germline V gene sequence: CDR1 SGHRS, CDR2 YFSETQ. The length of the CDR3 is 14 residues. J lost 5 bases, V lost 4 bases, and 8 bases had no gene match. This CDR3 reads CASSTQGRGTEAFF. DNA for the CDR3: TGCGCCAGCAGCACACAGGGGAGGGGTACTGAAGCTTTCTTT.

CDR3 loop: CASSTPGQGSRVALHF. DNA for the CDR3: TGTGCCAGCAGTACCCCGGGACAGGGTTCTCGGGTAGCCCTCCACTTT. V is TRBV28 and J is TRBJ1-6; 9 bases are a match to TRBD1. Trimming at V came to 5 bases and at J to 14 bases, leaving 16 bases not matched to a gene. The germline V gene encodes CDR1 MDHEN and CDR2 SYDVKM. CDR3 length: 16 amino acids.

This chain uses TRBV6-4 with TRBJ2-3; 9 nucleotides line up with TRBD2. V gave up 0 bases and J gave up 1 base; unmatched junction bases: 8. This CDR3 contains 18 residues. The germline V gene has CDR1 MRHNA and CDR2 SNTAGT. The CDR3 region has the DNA TGTGCCAGCAGTGACTCGATGCGGGGGGGCCGAGGCACAGATACGCAGTATTTT. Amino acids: CASSDSMRGGRGTDTQYF.

CDR3 loop: CASSRMTPNYGYTF. The CDR3, as DNA: TGTGCCAGCAGCAGAATGACTCCTAACTATGGCTACACCTTC. The chain employs TRBV11-2 and TRBJ1-2; D is uncertain. CDR1 and CDR2 (germline): SGHAT, FQNNGV. The CDR3 length is 14 residues. V gave up 5 bases and J gave up 0 bases, with 10 bases separating them.

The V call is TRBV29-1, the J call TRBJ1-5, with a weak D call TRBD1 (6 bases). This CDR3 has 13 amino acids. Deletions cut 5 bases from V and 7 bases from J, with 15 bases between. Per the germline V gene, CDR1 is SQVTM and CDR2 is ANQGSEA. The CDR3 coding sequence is TGCAGCGTTAGTCAGGGGTCGGACCAGCCCCAGCATTTT. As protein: CSVSQGSDQPQHF.

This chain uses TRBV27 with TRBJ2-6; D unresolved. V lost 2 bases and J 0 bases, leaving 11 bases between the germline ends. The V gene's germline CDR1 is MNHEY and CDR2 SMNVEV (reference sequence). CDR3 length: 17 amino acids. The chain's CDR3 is CASSLREMSSGANVLTF. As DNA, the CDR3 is TGTGCCAGCAGTTTAAGAGAAATGTCCTCTGGGGCCAACGTCCTGACTTTC.

For the CDR3, the DNA is TGTGCCAGCAGCCAAGATCCCTTGACAGGGGGAGGATATAGCAATCAGCCCCAGCATTTT. This sequence encodes CASSQDPLTGGGYSNQPQHF. The chain carries TRBV4-2 and TRBJ1-5; 9 positions match TRBD1. The V and J ends lost 0 bases and 0 bases, in that order; junction bases with no gene match: 12. Germline assignment: CDR1 LGHNA and CDR2 YNFKEQ. The CDR3 extends over 20 amino acids.

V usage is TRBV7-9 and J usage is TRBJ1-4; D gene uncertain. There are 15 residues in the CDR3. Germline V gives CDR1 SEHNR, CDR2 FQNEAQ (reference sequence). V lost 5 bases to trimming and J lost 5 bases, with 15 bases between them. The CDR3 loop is CASSPADVRNEKLFF. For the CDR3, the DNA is TGTGCCAGCAGCCCAGCAGACGTCCGGAATGAAAAACTGTTTTTT. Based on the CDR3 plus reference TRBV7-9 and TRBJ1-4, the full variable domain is DTGVSQNPRHKITKRGQNVTFRCDPISEHNRLYWYRQTLGQGPEFLTYFQNEAQLEKSRLLSDRFSAERPKGSFSTLEIQRTEQGDSAMYLCASSPADVRNEKLFFGSGTQLSVL.

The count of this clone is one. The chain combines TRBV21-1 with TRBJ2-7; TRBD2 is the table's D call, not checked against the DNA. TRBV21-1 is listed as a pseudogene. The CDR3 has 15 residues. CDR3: CASSKISGGPYEQYF. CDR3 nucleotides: TGTGCCAGCAGCAAGATCTCCGGAGGCCCCTACGAGCAGTACTTC.

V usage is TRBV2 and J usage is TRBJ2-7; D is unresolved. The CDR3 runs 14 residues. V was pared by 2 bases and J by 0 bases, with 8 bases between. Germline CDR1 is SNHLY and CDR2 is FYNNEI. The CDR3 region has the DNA TGTGCCAGCAGTGAATCAGGTTTCTCCTACGAGCAGTACTTC. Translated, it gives CASSESGFSYEQYF.

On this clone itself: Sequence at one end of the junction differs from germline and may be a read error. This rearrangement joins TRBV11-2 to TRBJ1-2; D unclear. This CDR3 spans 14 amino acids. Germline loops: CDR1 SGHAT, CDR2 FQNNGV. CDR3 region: CASSLDRELNGNTF. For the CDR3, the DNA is TGTGCCAGCAGCTTAGATCGGGAGTTGAATGGCAACACCTTC.

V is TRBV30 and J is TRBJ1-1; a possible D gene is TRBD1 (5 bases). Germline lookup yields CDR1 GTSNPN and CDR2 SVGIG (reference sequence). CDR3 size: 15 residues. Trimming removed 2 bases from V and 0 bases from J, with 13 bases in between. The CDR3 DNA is TGTGCCTGGAGTAGGCCGGCCAGGGTGAACACTGAAGCTTTCTTT. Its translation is CAWSRPARVNTEAFF.

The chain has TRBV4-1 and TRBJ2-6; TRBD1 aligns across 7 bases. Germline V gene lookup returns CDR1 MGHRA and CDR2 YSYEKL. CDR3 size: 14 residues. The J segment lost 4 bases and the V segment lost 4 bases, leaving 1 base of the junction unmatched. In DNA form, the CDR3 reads TGCGCCAGCAGCCCACAGGGGGGGGCCAACGTCCTGACTTTC. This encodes CASSPQGGANVLTF.

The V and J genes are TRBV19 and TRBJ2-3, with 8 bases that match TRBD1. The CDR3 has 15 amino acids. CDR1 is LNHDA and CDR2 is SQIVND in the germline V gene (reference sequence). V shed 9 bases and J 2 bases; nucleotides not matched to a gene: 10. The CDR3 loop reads CASSFRDRNTDTQYF. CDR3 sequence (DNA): TGTGCCAGCTCATTCCGGGACAGGAACACAGATACGCAGTATTTT.

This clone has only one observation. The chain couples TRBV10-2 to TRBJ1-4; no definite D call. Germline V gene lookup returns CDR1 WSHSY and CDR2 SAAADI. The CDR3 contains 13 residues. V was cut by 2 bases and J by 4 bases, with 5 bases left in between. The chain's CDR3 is CASSEQYNEKLFF. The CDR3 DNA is TGCGCCAGCAGTGAGCAATATAATGAAAAACTGTTTTTT.

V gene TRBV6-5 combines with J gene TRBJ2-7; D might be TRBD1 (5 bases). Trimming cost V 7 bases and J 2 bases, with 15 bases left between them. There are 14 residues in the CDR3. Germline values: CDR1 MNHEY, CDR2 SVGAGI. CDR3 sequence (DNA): TGTGCCAGCAATAAGGGGTCGTTCCCCTACGAGCAGTACTTC. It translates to CASNKGSFPYEQYF.

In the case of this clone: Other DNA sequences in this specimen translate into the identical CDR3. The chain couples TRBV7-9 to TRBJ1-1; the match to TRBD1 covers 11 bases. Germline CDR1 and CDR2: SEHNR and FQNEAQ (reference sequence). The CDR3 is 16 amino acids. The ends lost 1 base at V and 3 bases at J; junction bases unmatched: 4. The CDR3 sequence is CASSLGGQGADTEAFF. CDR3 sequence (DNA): TGTGCCAGCAGCTTAGGAGGACAGGGGGCAGACACTGAAGCTTTCTTT.

DNA of the CDR3: TGTGCCAGCATGGACCGGGACAGGGGGAGGGATGAGCAGTACTTC. This gives the protein CASMDRDRGRDEQYF. The V call is TRBV28, the J call TRBJ2-7; 11 bases map to TRBD1. This CDR3 spans 15 amino acids. CDR1 and CDR2 (germline): MDHEN, SYDVKM. J gave up 7 bases and V 7 bases, and 12 bases lay outside the gene matches.

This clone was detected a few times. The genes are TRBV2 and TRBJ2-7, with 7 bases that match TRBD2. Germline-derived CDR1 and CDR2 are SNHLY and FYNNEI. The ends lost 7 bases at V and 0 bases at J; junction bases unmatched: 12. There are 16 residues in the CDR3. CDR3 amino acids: CASTLGGLGGSYEQYF. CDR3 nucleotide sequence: TGTGCCAGCACCCTTGGAGGACTAGGAGGCTCCTACGAGCAGTACTTC.

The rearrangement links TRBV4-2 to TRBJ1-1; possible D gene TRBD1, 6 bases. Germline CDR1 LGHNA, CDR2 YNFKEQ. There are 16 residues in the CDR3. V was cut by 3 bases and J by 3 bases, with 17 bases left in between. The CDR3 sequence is CASSQATGHQHTEAFF. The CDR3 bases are TGTGCCAGCAGCCAGGCGACGGGACACCAACACACTGAAGCTTTCTTT.

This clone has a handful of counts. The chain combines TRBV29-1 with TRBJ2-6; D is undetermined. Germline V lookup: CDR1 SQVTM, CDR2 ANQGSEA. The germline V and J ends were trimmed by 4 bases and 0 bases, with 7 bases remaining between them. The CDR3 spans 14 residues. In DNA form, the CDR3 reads TGCAGCGTTGGGTCGAGCTCTGGGGCCAACGTCCTGACTTTC. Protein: CSVGSSSGANVLTF.

CDR3 region: CASSFSQGDGYTF. The CDR3 DNA is TGTGCCAGCAGCTTTTCCCAGGGGGATGGCTACACCTTC. The chain is built from TRBV5-8 and TRBJ1-2; 7 nucleotides agree with TRBD1. The CDR3 is made up of 13 amino acids. V lost 2 bases to trimming and J lost 6 bases; unmatched junction nucleotides: 4. The germline V gene encodes CDR1 SGHTS and CDR2 YDEGEE.

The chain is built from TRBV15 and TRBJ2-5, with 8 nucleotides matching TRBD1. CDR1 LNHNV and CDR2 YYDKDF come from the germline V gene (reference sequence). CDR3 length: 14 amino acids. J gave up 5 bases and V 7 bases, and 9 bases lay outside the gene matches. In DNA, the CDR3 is TGTGCCACCAACGACAGGGGCTCGGGGGAGACCCAGTACTTC. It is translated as CATNDRGSGETQYF.

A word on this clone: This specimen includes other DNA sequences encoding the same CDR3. The CDR3 DNA follows: TGCGCCAGCAGCTCACAGGGCGGCAATCAGCCCCAGCATTTT. Translating it yields CASSSQGGNQPQHF. The chain uses TRBV5-1 and TRBJ1-5, with D perhaps matching TRBD1 (6 bases). The CDR3 has 14 residues. The ends were cut back, 3 bases at V and 2 bases at J, with 9 bases in the middle. Germline CDR1 and CDR2: SGHRS and YFSETQ. Using reference TRBV5-1 and TRBJ1-5 for the parts outside the CDR3, the full variable domain is KAGVTQTPRYLIKTRGQQVTLSCSPISGHRSVSWYQQTPGQGLQFLFEYFSETQRNKGNFPGRFSGRQFSNSRSEMNVSTLELGDSALYLCASSSQGGNQPQHFGDGTRLSIL.